This T cell receptor beta chain was observed in a study of blood T cell repertoires in COVID-19. Across the study: The study drew acute and convalescent COVID-19 samples from the United States, Italy and Spain. PBMCs, B-cell-depleted T cells, or T cells provided the cDNA or gDNA that made up the material.

Germline CDR1 and CDR2: SQVTM and ANQGSEA. The length of the CDR3 is 12 residues. J lost 6 bases, V lost 7 bases, and 9 bases had no gene match. In the original processing: Counts of nucleated cells, estimated from reference gene primer amplification, were obtained. The data were produced by immunoSEQ multiplex PCR, yet TCRdb's version contains in-frame clones alone and is incomplete. V, J and clone size are those of that table, while D and trimming were read from the DNA. The table records some 150,000 clones, approximately 83% of them present only once. This TCR was sampled from a man in his 70s with acute or convalescent COVID-19. This chain joins TRBV29-1 and TRBJ2-7; the match to TRBD2 covers 7 bases. The sample was peripheral blood. CDR3 DNA sequence: TGCAGCGCTAGCGGAGTGGGGCTCGAGCAGTACTTC. Amino acid sequence: CSASGVGLEQYF.